These 29 T cell receptor beta chains were sequenced from one sample in a study of cytomegalovirus exposure and HLA in healthy donors. Primers for the PCR totalled 60 Vbeta and 13 Jbeta. Libraries were prepared by immunoSEQ multiplex PCR; TCRdb keeps only in-frame clonotypes and omits some of them. This table holds some 150,000 clones. The sequencing input was PBMCs. Every receptor here comes from a woman under 30 in good health and CMV-seropositive.

The J gene is TRBJ1-1, the V gene TRBV11-3; 7 bases map to TRBD1. Trimming cost V 6 bases and J 4 bases; bases outside gene matches: 5. The germline V gene has CDR1 SGHNT and CDR2 YENEEA. This CDR3 spans 13 amino acids. The CDR3 sequence is CASSQGVTTEAFF. The CDR3 DNA reads as TGTGCCAGCAGTCAGGGGGTAACCACTGAAGCTTTCTTT.

This rearrangement joins TRBV5-8 to TRBJ2-1, with D tentatively TRBD2 (6 bases). Per the germline V gene, CDR1 is SGHTS and CDR2 is YDEGEE. Trimming left V 0 bases short and J 3 bases short, with 10 bases between. The CDR3 is 15 residues long. CDR3 DNA sequence: TGTGCCAGCAGCTTGGCCCCGGGAGTCTACAATGAGCAGTTCTTC. This gives the protein CASSLAPGVYNEQFF.

The rearrangement uses TRBV28 and TRBJ2-2; D unresolved. The CDR3 extends over 13 amino acids. The germline CDR1 and CDR2 sequences are MDHEN and SYDVKM. The V end lost 1 base, the J end lost 6 bases, and 6 bases lay between the germline ends. The CDR3 here is CASSLSQPGELFF. The CDR3 DNA reads as TGTGCCAGCAGTTTATCACAGCCCGGGGAGCTGTTTTTT. Looking up the rest from reference TRBV28 and TRBJ2-2 gives the full variable domain: DVKVTQSSRYLVKRTGEKVFLECVQDMDHENMFWYRQDPGLGLRLIYFSYDVKMKEKGDIPEGYSVSREKKERFSLILESASTNQTSMYLCASSLSQPGELFFGEGSRLTVL.

The chain carries TRBV5-4 and TRBJ1-5; 7 positions match TRBD1. The germline V gene has CDR1 SGHNT and CDR2 YYREEE (reference sequence). J lost 5 bases, V lost 2 bases, and 1 base had no gene match. CDR3 size: 13 residues. The CDR3 nucleotides are TGTGCCAGCAGCTTCGACAGGGATCAGCCCCAGCATTTT. Its translation: CASSFDRDQPQHF. The full variable domain, its missing parts supplied by reference TRBV5-4 and TRBJ1-5, is ETGVTQSPTHLIKTRGQQVTLRCSSQSGHNTVSWYQQALGQGPQFIFQYYREEENGRGNFPPRFSGLQFPNYSSELNVNALELDDSALYLCASSFDRDQPQHFGDGTRLSIL.

V and J are TRBV19 and TRBJ1-3, with a tentative D call TRBD1 (5 bases). This CDR3 is built from 14 residues. The V end was cut by 6 bases, the J end by 0 bases, with 9 bases between. CDR1 LNHDA and CDR2 SQIVND come from the germline V gene (reference sequence). The CDR3 reads CASRPGSSGNTIYF. The CDR3 coding sequence is TGTGCCAGTAGACCAGGGTCCTCTGGAAACACCATATATTTT.

The DNA of the CDR3 is TGTGCCAGCAGTCTCGACAGGGGGAATCAGCCCCAGCATTTT. Translated, it gives CASSLDRGNQPQHF. The chain couples TRBV2 to TRBJ1-5, with 9 bases matching TRBD1. CDR3 size: 14 residues. Germline CDR1 SNHLY, CDR2 FYNNEI. Losses at the gene ends were 5 bases for V and 4 bases for J; bases not matched to a gene: 3.

The chain recombines TRBV6-5 with TRBJ1-2; TRBD1 agrees at 7 bases. Germline CDR1 MNHEY, CDR2 SVGAGI. The CDR3 runs 13 residues. Trimming removed 5 bases from V and 2 bases from J; junction bases left unmatched: 2. CDR3: CASSRQGNYGYTF. In nucleotides, the CDR3 is TGTGCCAGCAGTCGACAGGGCAACTATGGCTACACCTTC.

The chain links TRBV6-5 to TRBJ1-6, with 9 bases lining up with TRBD1. Germline V lookup: CDR1 MNHEY, CDR2 SVGAGI. The CDR3 is 15 residues long. The junction had 5 bases not matched to a gene; V was cut back by 6 bases and J by 5 bases. For the CDR3, the DNA is TGTGCCAGCAGGGACAGGGGCCCTCATAATTCACCCCTCCACTTT. It codes for CASRDRGPHNSPLHF.

V gene TRBV2 combines with J gene TRBJ2-6; 8 bases are a match to TRBD1. J was trimmed by 0 bases and V by 7 bases; bases with no gene match: 5. Germline V gene lookup returns CDR1 SNHLY and CDR2 FYNNEI. The CDR3 has 16 amino acids. CDR3 in DNA: TGTGCCAGCAACCCGGGACAGGACTCTGGGGCCAACGTCCTGACTTTC. This codes for CASNPGQDSGANVLTF.

V usage is TRBV9 and J usage is TRBJ1-1; a possible D gene is TRBD1 (5 bases). The length of the CDR3 is 12 residues. Germline assignment: CDR1 SGDLS and CDR2 YYNGEE. V shed 4 bases and J shed 8 bases, with 12 bases lying between them. The CDR3 loop reads CASSPLGQEAFF. In DNA, the CDR3 is TGTGCCAGCAGCCCCCTCGGACAAGAAGCTTTCTTT.

V and J are TRBV6-5 and TRBJ2-7, with D tentatively TRBD1 (6 bases). The V gene lost 0 bases and the J gene lost 6 bases, with 15 bases spanning the gap. From germline, CDR1 is MNHEY and CDR2 SVGAGI. The CDR3 sequence is 15 residues long. In DNA form, the CDR3 reads TGTGCCAGCAGTTACTCTTGGACAGAGGTGGGCGAGCAGTACTTC. This sequence encodes CASSYSWTEVGEQYF.

The V and J genes are TRBV18 and TRBJ1-6; D is undetermined. Per germline, CDR1 KGHSH and CDR2 LQKENI. Trimming removed 4 bases at V and 1 base at J, with 11 bases between. CDR3 length: 16 residues. The CDR3 DNA reads TGTGCCAGCTCACTGACTCAACAATCCTATAATTCACCCCTCCACTTT. Residues: CASSLTQQSYNSPLHF. The full variable domain, completed using reference TRBV18 and TRBJ1-6, is NAGVMQNPRHLVRRRGQEARLRCSPMKGHSHVYWYRQLPEEGLKFMVYLQKENIIDESGMPKERFSAEFPKEGPSILRIQQVVRGDSAAYFCASSLTQQSYNSPLHFGNGTRLTVT.

V is TRBV6-1 and J is TRBJ1-4; TRBD1 might be the D (5 bases). Trimming took 7 bases from V and 5 from J, leaving 17 bases between them. From germline, CDR1 is MNHNS and CDR2 SASEGT. The CDR3 loop spans 15 amino acids. The CDR3 is CASKQDDSPNEKLFF. The CDR3 region has the DNA TGTGCCAGCAAGCAGGACGACAGCCCGAATGAAAAACTGTTTTTT.

V usage is TRBV5-8 and J usage is TRBJ1-5; TRBD1 aligns across 7 bases. V was clipped by 4 bases and J by 4 bases; unmatched bases: 8. The germline V gene encodes CDR1 SGHTS and CDR2 YDEGEE. The CDR3 has 15 residues. This CDR3 is CASSQGQTPNQPQHF. For the CDR3, the DNA is TGTGCCAGCAGCCAGGGACAGACCCCAAATCAGCCCCAGCATTTT.

This rearrangement joins TRBV30 to TRBJ1-5; D possibly corresponds to TRBD1 (6 bases). CDR3 length equals 15 residues. The germline V and J ends were trimmed by 0 bases and 2 bases, with 11 bases remaining between them. Germline V CDR1 and CDR2: GTSNPN, SVGIG (reference sequence). The CDR3 loop is CAWSVQGKGNQPQHF. CDR3 DNA sequence: TGTGCCTGGAGTGTACAGGGTAAGGGCAATCAGCCCCAGCATTTT.

The chain recombines TRBV5-8 with TRBJ1-2; TRBD1 is a possible D gene (5 bases). The CDR3 loop spans 13 amino acids. CDR1 is SGHTS and CDR2 is YDEGEE in the germline V gene. V lost 6 bases and J lost 8, with 17 bases in between. In DNA, the CDR3 is TGTGCCAGCATTCCGGACATCTATGAGGGCTACACCTTC. Protein product: CASIPDIYEGYTF.

The chain combines TRBV29-1 with TRBJ2-7; D might be TRBD2 (5 bases). Between the trimmed V and J ends, which lost 5 bases and 0 bases, there was a span of 11 bases. Germline V gene data show CDR1 as SQVTM and CDR2 as ANQGSEA. The CDR3 is 13 amino acids. CDR3: CSVSDWSSYEQYF. The CDR3 region has the DNA TGCAGCGTTTCGGACTGGAGCTCCTACGAGCAGTACTTC.

This chain connects TRBV7-3 to TRBJ1-6; D unresolved. V lost 5 bases to trimming and J lost 5 bases, with 10 bases between them. Germline assignment: CDR1 SGHTA and CDR2 FQGTGA. The CDR3 is made up of 14 amino acids. In nucleotides, the CDR3 is TGTGCCAGCAGCCAGGACGGGAATAATTCACCCCTCCACTTT. This gives the protein CASSQDGNNSPLHF.

The CDR3 nucleotides read TGTGCCAGCTCACCGATAGAAGCATCCTACGAGCAGTACTTC. This codes for CASSPIEASYEQYF. The chain employs TRBV18 and TRBJ2-7; D uncertain. V was shortened by 3 bases and J by 1 base, with 10 bases between the two germline ends. Germline assignment: CDR1 KGHSH and CDR2 LQKENI. This CDR3 has 14 amino acids.

The chain employs TRBV6-6 and TRBJ1-5, with TRBD1 matching over 8 bases. Per the germline V gene, CDR1 is MNHNY and CDR2 is SVGAGI (reference sequence). The V gene end was trimmed by 0 bases and the J gene end by 4 bases; junction bases not matched to a gene: 2. This CDR3 is built from 15 residues. The CDR3 region is CASSYSWTGNQPQHF. Here the CDR3 DNA reads TGTGCCAGCAGTTACTCCTGGACAGGGAATCAGCCCCAGCATTTT.

As concerns this clone: At one end the junction does not follow the germline gene, possibly because of a read error. CDR3 sequence (DNA): TGTGCCAGCAGTAGGGGACTCCAAGGGACCCAGTACTTC. Protein sequence: CASSRGLQGTQYF. The rearrangement uses TRBV27 and TRBJ2-5; a weak D match, TRBD2 (6 bases). The CDR3 runs to 13 residues. The germline CDR1 and CDR2 sequences are MNHEY and SMNVEV (reference sequence).

This rearrangement joins TRBV25-1 to TRBJ2-2; D gene unclear. V lost 0 bases and J lost 4, with 3 bases in between. This CDR3 is built from 13 residues. The germline V gene encodes CDR1 MGHDK and CDR2 SYGVNS. As DNA, the CDR3 is TGTGCCAGCAGTGAATACCTCACCGGGGAGCTGTTTTTT. Translation: CASSEYLTGELFF. Full variable domain (outside the CDR3, taken from reference TRBV25-1 and TRBJ2-2): EADIYQTPRYLVIGTGKKITLECSQTMGHDKMYWYQQDPGMELHLIHYSYGVNSTEKGDLSSESTVSRIRTEHFPLTLESARPSHTSQYLCASSEYLTGELFFGEGSRLTVL.

The chain employs TRBV4-2 and TRBJ2-7, with TRBD1 identical over 9 bases. J lost 4 bases, V lost 7 bases, and 8 bases had no gene match. The CDR3 extends over 14 amino acids. CDR1 is LGHNA and CDR2 is YNFKEQ in the germline V gene. CDR3 in amino acids: CASTPGQGIYEQYF. CDR3 nucleotides: TGTGCCAGCACGCCGGGACAGGGTATATACGAGCAGTACTTC.

The V and J genes are TRBV28 and TRBJ1-1; the match to TRBD1 covers 7 bases. The CDR3 has 14 amino acids. V shed 4 bases, J shed 3 bases, and the junction held 5 bases outside the gene matches. Germline lookup yields CDR1 MDHEN and CDR2 SYDVKM. The CDR3 loop reads CASSSGTAHTEAFF. The DNA of the CDR3 is TGTGCCAGCAGTTCCGGGACAGCCCACACTGAAGCTTTCTTT.

The chain carries TRBV19 and TRBJ2-5; TRBD1 matches 9 bases. Germline V gene sequence: CDR1 LNHDA, CDR2 SQIVND (reference sequence). The junction had 8 bases not matched to a gene; V was cut back by 8 bases and J by 4 bases. This CDR3 comprises 14 residues. The CDR3, as DNA: TGTGCCAGTGCTGAGGACAGGGGAGGAGAGACCCAGTACTTC. This gives the protein CASAEDRGGETQYF.

The chain employs TRBV6-5 and TRBJ1-2; the match to TRBD1 covers 8 bases. This CDR3 comprises 13 residues. The germline V gene encodes CDR1 MNHEY and CDR2 SVGAGI. With 6 bases clipped from V and 7 bases from J, the junction kept 7 bases outside the gene matches. Here the CDR3 DNA reads TGTGCCAGCAGCCGGACAGGGTTAGGTGGCTACACCTTC. Residues: CASSRTGLGGYTF.

The J gene is TRBJ2-5, the V gene TRBV29-1; possibly TRBD2 for D (5 bases). This CDR3 spans 14 amino acids. CDR1 is SQVTM and CDR2 is ANQGSEA in the germline V gene. With 4 bases removed from V and 1 base from J, the gap between germline ends came to 13 bases. The CDR3 is CSVGSGGRQETQYF. The CDR3 region has the DNA TGCAGCGTTGGCTCGGGCGGGCGCCAAGAGACCCAGTACTTC.

V usage is TRBV18 and J usage is TRBJ2-7; 7 bases agree with TRBD2. Germline CDR1 reads KGHSH; CDR2 reads LQKENI. Trimming cost V 0 bases and J 5 bases; bases outside gene matches: 10. There are 16 residues in the CDR3. In DNA form, the CDR3 reads TGTGCCAGCTCACCACCGAGGGCCGCCGGGGGGAACGAGCAGTACTTC. This translates into CASSPPRAAGGNEQYF.

The chain recombines TRBV7-9 with TRBJ2-1; 7 nucleotides match TRBD1. The germline CDR1 and CDR2 sequences are SEHNR and FQNEAQ (reference sequence). The CDR3 length is 15 residues. V trimming: 5 bases; J trimming: 8 bases; junction bases outside the gene matches: 12. The CDR3 region has the DNA TGTGCCAGCAGCCGAGGGGGCGCGGGTAAAGATGAGCAGTTCTTC. It encodes CASSRGGAGKDEQFF.